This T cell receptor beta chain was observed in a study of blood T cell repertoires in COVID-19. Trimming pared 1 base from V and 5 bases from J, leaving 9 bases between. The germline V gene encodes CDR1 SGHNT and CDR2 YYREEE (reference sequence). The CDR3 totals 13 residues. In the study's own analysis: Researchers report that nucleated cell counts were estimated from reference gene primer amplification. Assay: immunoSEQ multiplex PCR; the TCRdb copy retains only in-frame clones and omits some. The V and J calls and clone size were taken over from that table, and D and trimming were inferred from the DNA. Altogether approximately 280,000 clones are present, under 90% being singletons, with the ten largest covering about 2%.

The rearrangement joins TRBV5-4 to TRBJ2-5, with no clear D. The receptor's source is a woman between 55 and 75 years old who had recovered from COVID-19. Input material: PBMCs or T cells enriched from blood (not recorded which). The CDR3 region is CASSLLNGETQYF. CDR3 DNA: TGTGCCAGCAGCTTGTTGAACGGGGAGACCCAGTACTTC.